Detailed here is one T cell receptor beta chain. These data originate in a study of blood T cell repertoires in COVID-19. About the study: The United States, Italy and Spain supplied acute and convalescent COVID-19 samples. T cells, B-cell-depleted T cells, or PBMCs supplied cDNA or gDNA.

Clones were sequenced by immunoSEQ multiplex PCR, and TCRdb holds only the in-frame ones, with some missing. The sample lists 410,000 or so clones, roughly 90% occurring once. Per germline, CDR1 MDHEN and CDR2 SYDVKM. The V end lost 7 bases, the J end lost 0 bases, and 7 bases lay between the germline ends. The CDR3 runs 14 residues. The sequence derives from a middle-aged woman with COVID-19, enrolled during active disease. The chain recombines TRBV28 with TRBJ1-6; D is ambiguous. The sample comprised peripheral blood. The DNA of the CDR3 is TGTGCCAGCATCTTGAGCTCCTATAATTCACCCCTCCACTTT. Protein: CASILSSYNSPLHF. Full variable domain (missing parts from reference TRBV28 and TRBJ1-6): DVKVTQSSRYLVKRTGEKVFLECVQDMDHENMFWYRQDPGLGLRLIYFSYDVKMKEKGDIPEGYSVSREKKERFSLILESASTNQTSMYLCASILSSYNSPLHFGNGTRLTVT.